These T cell receptor beta chains were read from a single sample in a study of beta chain features in type 1 diabetes. Libraries were prepared by immunoSEQ multiplex PCR; TCRdb keeps only in-frame clonotypes and omits some of them. This sample has 400,000 to 450,000 clones, with approximately 15% found just once. The sequenced sample was naive CD4+ T cells from blood. These receptor sequences come from a man under 40 in good health. Both conserved end residues are part of each CDR3. A D gene is named only where the DNA matches it firmly. The size of a clone is reported for some rows only, either as once, few or many, or as a class for expanded clones.

>TRBD2|TRBV29-1|TRBJ2-7|NA
TGCAGCGGCCAAACGGGGGGAAACGAGCAGTACTTC
CSGQTGGNEQYF
>NA|TRBV7-2|TRBJ2-2|NA
TGTGCCAGCAGCTTAGTTGGGGGCAAGAACACCGGGGAGCTGTTTTTT
CASSLVGGKNTGELFF
>NA|TRBV5-4|TRBJ2-4|NA
TGTGCCAGCAGCAACAAAGGGTCCGGGGCGAACATTCAGTACTTC
CASSNKGSGANIQYF
>NA|TRBV29-1|TRBJ1-5|few
TGCAGCGCTAGTAGGGGTGGCGATCAGCCCCAGCATTTT
CSASRGGDQPQHF
>NA|TRBV7-9|TRBJ2-2|few
TGTGCCAGCAGCTCAGGGGCCGGCGGGGAGCTGTTTTTT
CASSSGAGGELFF
>TRBD2|TRBV29-1|TRBJ2-1|few
TGCAGCGCAGGGACTAGCGGGATATCAGTTACGTATAGTGAGCAGTTCTTC
CSAGTSGISVTYSEQFF
>NA|TRBV18|TRBJ2-5|NA
TGTGCCAGCTCTCGAGGGCCACAAGAGACCCAGTACTTC
CASSRGPQETQYF
>TRBD2|TRBV7-3|TRBJ2-5|few
TGTGCCAGCAGCTTGTCTAGCGGGACAGAGACCCAGTACTTC
CASSLSSGTETQYF
>TRBD2|TRBV25-1|TRBJ2-3|NA
TGTGCCAGCAGTGAAGCTAGCGGGGTACTGACAGATACGCAGTATTTT
CASSEASGVLTDTQYF
>TRBD1|TRBV6-5|TRBJ1-2|few
TGTGCCAGCAGAGGACAGGGTGGCTACACCTTC
CASRGQGGYTF
>NA|TRBV7-2|TRBJ2-3|few
TGTGCCAGCAGCCAGAGGTTGGGCACAGATACGCAGTATTTT
CASSQRLGTDTQYF
>NA|TRBV20-1|TRBJ1-5|few
TGCAGTGCTATAGACGCGGGGCCCCAGCATTTT
CSAIDAGPQHF
>TRBD1|TRBV27|TRBJ2-1|few
TGTGCCAGCAGGGTAGGATCGGGACAGGTCTTCCCGAGCTCCTACAATGAGCAGTTCTTC
CASRVGSGQVFPSSYNEQFF
>TRBD2|TRBV7-9|TRBJ2-3|few
TGTGCCAGCAGCCGCGGGGGGGCCGATGCAGATACGCAGTATTTT
CASSRGGADADTQYF
>NA|TRBV13|TRBJ2-5|NA
TGTGCCAGCAGCTTAAACAGCCTGACCCAGTACTTC
CASSLNSLTQYF
>TRBD1|TRBV4-3|TRBJ2-5|NA
TGCGCCAGCAGCCAAGATGTGGGGACAGGTCGAGAGACCCAGTACTTC
CASSQDVGTGRETQYF
>NA|TRBV9|TRBJ2-3|NA
TGTGCCAGCAGCGTAGATAGTTACACAGATACGCAGTATTTT
CASSVDSYTDTQYF
>TRBD2|TRBV7-8|TRBJ2-1|NA
TGTGCCAGCAGCTTAGTTTTGAGACTAGCGGGGGTTGCCTACAATGAGCAGTTCTTC
CASSLVLRLAGVAYNEQFF
>NA|TRBV30|TRBJ1-1|NA
TGTGCCTGGAGTCCCATGAACACTGAAGCTTTCTTT
CAWSPMNTEAFF
>NA|TRBV6-4|TRBJ2-1|NA
TGTGCCAGCAGTCGCCCTAGACCCCGGGACTGGGTCAATGGTGAGCAGTTCTTC
CASSRPRPRDWVNGEQFF
>NA|TRBV5-6|TRBJ2-7|few
TGTGCCAGCAGCTTCGGTCTCTTACCGGCAAGCGAGCAGTACTTC
CASSFGLLPASEQYF
>NA|TRBV29-1|TRBJ1-1|NA
TGCAGCGCCCGGGACCAGCTTGGAACTGAAGCTTTCTTT
CSARDQLGTEAFF